The rows below give T cell receptor beta chains drawn from one sample of a study of T cell changes during pregnancy in multiple sclerosis. Produced via immunoSEQ multiplex PCR; TCRdb's table is partial and in-frame only. The table lists 30,000 to 50,000 clones, approximately 90% of them singletons. The input for sequencing was CD4+ T cells from peripheral blood mononuclear cells, taken in the third trimester of pregnancy. The receptor set was obtained from a female donor in good health, enrolled as a control in a pregnancy study. Each CDR3 is given with its conserved first and last residue. D genes are given only for firm matches. Rows may omit the clone size; those that give it use once, few, many or a size class.

>-|12|TRBJ2-5|-|TRBV28
TGTGCCAGCAGTTCCTACCAAGAGACCCAGTACTTC
CASSSYQETQYF
>-|14|TRBJ2-1|TRBD2|TRBV7-2
TGTGCCAGCAGCTTCGGGCTAGCGGGAGGCGGCGGGTTCTTC
CASSFGLAGGGGFF
>-|14|TRBJ2-3|-|TRBV6-1
TGTGCCAGCAGTGACGGCAGGTCGACAGATACGCAGTATTTT
CASSDGRSTDTQYF
>-|18|TRBJ2-7|TRBD2|TRBV5-1
TGCGCCAGCAGCTTGGTCCCGGGACTAGCGGGAGCCCACTACGAGCAGTACTTC
CASSLVPGLAGAHYEQYF
>-|16|TRBJ2-5|TRBD2|TRBV7-9
TGTGCCAGCAGCTTAGCGGGGCTAGCGGGAAGGGAGACCCAGTACTTC
CASSLAGLAGRETQYF
>-|16|TRBJ2-2|TRBD2|TRBV7-9
TGTGCCAGCACCCCACTAGCGGGAGGGCCCACCGGGGAGCTGTTTTTT
CASTPLAGGPTGELFF
>once|13|TRBJ1-1|TRBD1|TRBV28
TGTGCCAGCAGTTTCCAGGACAGGAATGAAGCTTTCTTT
CASSFQDRNEAFF
>-|17|TRBJ2-2|-|TRBV10-1
TGCGCCAGCAGCCCCAAAAGGGACTCCCCGAACACCGGGGAGCTGTTTTTT
CASSPKRDSPNTGELFF
>-|14|TRBJ1-2|-|TRBV18
TGTGCCAGCTCACAAGGACAGATCACCGTTGGCTACACCTTC
CASSQGQITVGYTF
>-|21|TRBJ2-2|TRBD2|TRBV9
TGTGCCAGCAGCCTCACGAAGGTGGGACTAGCGGTTCCCGCGAACACCGGGGAGCTGTTTTTT
CASSLTKVGLAVPANTGELFF
>once|18|TRBJ2-1|TRBD2|TRBV9
TGTGCCAGCGGACACCCCGACGGCGGCGGGGGGGCATACAATGAGCAGTTCTTC
CASGHPDGGGGAYNEQFF
>-|13|TRBJ1-1|-|TRBV27
TGTGCCAGCAGTTCCCCTAGACTGACTGAAGCTTTCTTT
CASSSPRLTEAFF
>once|15|TRBJ2-3|TRBD2|TRBV6-4
TGTGCCAGCAGTGACTCGGGAGCGGGATGGGATACGCAGTATTTT
CASSDSGAGWDTQYF
>-|12|TRBJ1-2|TRBD1|TRBV30
TGTGCCTGGAGTGTACAGGGGGCCGGCTACACCTTC
CAWSVQGAGYTF
>-|15|TRBJ1-3|TRBD1|TRBV11-2
TGTGCCAGCAGCCCGACAGGGATCTCTGGAAACACCATATATTTT
CASSPTGISGNTIYF
>-|13|TRBJ2-1|TRBD2|TRBV15
TGTGCCACTGGCGGGAGCTCCTACAATGAGCAGTTCTTC
CATGGSSYNEQFF
>-|14|TRBJ2-1|-|TRBV19
TGTGCCAGTAGTATTGGAGGGACTTACAATGAGCAGTTCTTC
CASSIGGTYNEQFF
>-|12|TRBJ1-3|-|TRBV7-9
TGTGCCAGCAGCGCCACAGGAAACACCATATATTTT
CASSATGNTIYF
>-|16|TRBJ2-7|TRBD2|TRBV4-2
TGTGCCAGCAGCCAAGATCGGTCGGGAGGGCCTTACGAGCAGTACTTC
CASSQDRSGGPYEQYF
>-|15|TRBJ2-7|TRBD1|TRBV18
TGTGCCAGCTCACTCTCGGCGACAGGGCTCTCCGAGCAGTACTTC
CASSLSATGLSEQYF
>once|17|TRBJ1-2|-|TRBV4-1
TGCGCCAGCAGCCCAACCGCCCACCCGGGGGTCTACTATGGCTACACCTTC
CASSPTAHPGVYYGYTF
>-|18|TRBJ2-7|-|TRBV21-1
TGTGCCAGCAGCAGTTCTAGGGGGCCGGGCGTAGTATCCTACGAGCAGTACTTC
CASSSSRGPGVVSYEQYF
>-|15|TRBJ2-3|-|TRBV5-6
TGTGCCAGCAGCCACCGGGGGATCGGGACGCATACGCAGTATTTT
CASSHRGIGTHTQYF
>-|14|TRBJ2-7|TRBD1|TRBV6-5
TGTGCCAGCAGTGCGACAGGGGGCCCGGGCGAGCAGTACTTC
CASSATGGPGEQYF
>-|16|TRBJ2-1|-|TRBV21-1
TGTGCCAGCGTACCACCCGGACTGCCGTTGCGGAATGAGCAGTTCTTC
CASVPPGLPLRNEQFF
>-|14|TRBJ2-1|TRBD2|TRBV6-1
TGTGCCAGCGGCAAGGGACTAGCTTTCAATGAGCAGTTCTTC
CASGKGLAFNEQFF
>-|15|TRBJ2-1|-|TRBV6-1
TGTGCCAGCAGTGAGATGGCAGGCGCGCCCAATGAGCAGTTCTTC
CASSEMAGAPNEQFF
>-|13|TRBJ1-6|TRBD1|TRBV5-6
TGTGCCAGCGGCCGGGACAGAAATTCACCCCTCCACTTT
CASGRDRNSPLHF
>-|16|TRBJ2-5|-|TRBV11-2
TGTGCCAGCAGCCCCCGGGGGGGCACAGGGGTGGAGACCCAGTACTTC
CASSPRGGTGVETQYF
>once|13|TRBJ2-7|-|TRBV7-2
TGTGCCAGCAGCTTACCTACCCAAACCGCGCAGTACTTC
CASSLPTQTAQYF
>-|12|TRBJ1-2|TRBD1|TRBV5-1
TGCGCCAGCAGCTTAGACAGGGATGGCTACACCTTC
CASSLDRDGYTF
>-|15|TRBJ2-1|-|TRBV7-9
TGTGCCAGCAGCTCCGGGCAGGGAGGATACAATGAGCAGTTCTTC
CASSSGQGGYNEQFF
>-|12|TRBJ2-7|TRBD2|TRBV28
TGTGCCGCCCGGGACTACTCCTACGAGCAGTACTTC
CAARDYSYEQYF
>-|14|TRBJ1-2|TRBD1|TRBV7-3
TGTGCCAGCAGCTCTACCGGGACAGGGGCTGGCTACACCTTC
CASSSTGTGAGYTF
>-|13|TRBJ1-2|-|TRBV4-2
TGTGCCAGCAGCCAAGTCCAGTCCCATGGCTACACCTTC
CASSQVQSHGYTF
>-|15|TRBJ1-1|-|TRBV14
TGTGCCAGCAGCCAGCTCAGGGGCAAGTCGGCTGAAGCTTTCTTT
CASSQLRGKSAEAFF
>-|14|TRBJ1-1|TRBD1|TRBV7-9
TGTGCCAGCAGCTCAGACAGGGGGAACACTGAAGCTTTCTTT
CASSSDRGNTEAFF
>-|16|TRBJ2-1|TRBD2|TRBV4-1
TGCGCCAGCAGCCAAGACCCTAGCGGGCTCTACAATGAGCAGTTCTTC
CASSQDPSGLYNEQFF
>-|22|TRBJ2-3|TRBD2|TRBV10-1
TGCGCCAGCAGAAACGAGGGGGACCTTAGCGGGAGGGCCCTGGATGCGACAGATACGCAGTATTTT
CASRNEGDLSGRALDATDTQYF
>-|14|TRBJ2-1|TRBD1|TRBV7-9
TGTGCCAGCAGCCTGGGACAGGGACACAATGAGCAGTTCTTC
CASSLGQGHNEQFF
>-|16|TRBJ2-2|TRBD2|TRBV7-2
TGTGCCAGCAGCTTAGGGGGTAGCGGGAGACGGGGGGAGCTGTTTTTT
CASSLGGSGRRGELFF
>once|15|TRBJ2-1|TRBD2|TRBV2
TGTGCCAGCACCCGGACTAGCGGGGGTGGAGGTGAGCAGTTCTTC
CASTRTSGGGGEQFF
>-|16|TRBJ2-1|-|TRBV18
TGTGCCAGCTCAGGGTACAGGGCGAAGGGTCCCAATGAGCAGTTCTTC
CASSGYRAKGPNEQFF